This T cell receptor (beta chain) stems from a study of cytomegalovirus exposure and HLA in healthy donors. Study observations and caveats: The authors reported that TCR beta sequences could predict HLA-A and HLA-B alleles. These predictions were accurate for most subjects in the first cohort. The study labeled 164 TCR beta chains cytomegalovirus-associated. For most TCR sequences rarity was the rule, although some public TCRs occurred in many donors. Earlier analysis yielded a pattern in which most TCR beta V segments were productive about 90% or about 30% of the time.

As for this clone: Its specificity is unknown.

Primers: 60 Vbeta forward and 13 Jbeta reverse. Libraries were prepared by immunoSEQ multiplex PCR; TCRdb keeps only in-frame clonotypes and omits some of them. The sample consists of about 76,000 clones, 70% to 80% of them appearing once. V dropped 0 bases and J dropped 5; count of bases not matched to a gene: 8. Germline values: CDR1 MGHRA, CDR2 YSYEKL. The CDR3 length is 16 residues. The receptor's source is a man aged 25-45 years in good health and CMV-seronegative. Sequencing used PBMCs. V usage is TRBV4-1 and J usage is TRBJ2-7; 9 bases match TRBD2. The chain's CDR3 is CASSQDGAGGPNEQYF. DNA of the CDR3: TGCGCCAGCAGCCAAGATGGGGCGGGAGGGCCTAACGAGCAGTACTTC.